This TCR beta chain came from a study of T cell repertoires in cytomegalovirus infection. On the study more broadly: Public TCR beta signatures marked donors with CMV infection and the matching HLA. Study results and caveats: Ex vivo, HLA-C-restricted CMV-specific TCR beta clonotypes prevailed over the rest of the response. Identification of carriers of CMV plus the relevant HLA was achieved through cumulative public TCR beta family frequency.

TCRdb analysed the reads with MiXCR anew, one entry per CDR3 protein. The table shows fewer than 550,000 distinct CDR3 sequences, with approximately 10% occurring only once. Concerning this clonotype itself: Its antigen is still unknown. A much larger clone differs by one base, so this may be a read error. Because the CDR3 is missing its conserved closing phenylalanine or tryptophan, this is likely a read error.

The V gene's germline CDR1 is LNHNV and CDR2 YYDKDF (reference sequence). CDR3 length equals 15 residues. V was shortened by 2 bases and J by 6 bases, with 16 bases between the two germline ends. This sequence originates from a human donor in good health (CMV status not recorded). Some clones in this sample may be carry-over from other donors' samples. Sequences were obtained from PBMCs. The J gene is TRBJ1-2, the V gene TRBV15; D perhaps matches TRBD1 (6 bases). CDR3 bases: TGTGCCACCAGCAGACATGCAGGGGAAGTTGATGGCTACACCTTA. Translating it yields CATSRHAGEVDGYTL.